This TCR beta chain is drawn from a study of tumor-infiltrating lymphocytes in primary liver carcinoma. This clonotype has a count of ten or more. The researchers obtained blood RNA from unsorted whole blood and also extracted germline DNA. CDR3 size: 14 residues. Germline assignment: CDR1 MGHRA and CDR2 YSYEKL. V was shortened by 1 base and J by 9 bases, with 13 bases between the two germline ends. With roughly 500 ng total RNA as template and a constant-region primer, TCR beta cDNA was made. Employing slightly modified ARM-PCR, three nested multiplex PCR rounds were run, and these gave rise to the TCR beta libraries. Amplification in the first two PCR rounds was performed using TRBV1-TRBV30 forward primers and a C-beta reverse primer for roughly 9 cycles each. TCRdb recomputed calls from the multiplex PCR reads with MiXCR, one row per CDR3 protein. The sample contains 190,000 or so distinct CDR3 sequences, roughly two thirds of which appear only once.

The sequenced sample was peripheral blood. The TCR comes from a woman in her sixties with primary liver carcinoma and hepatitis B virus infection. The chain joins TRBV4-1 to TRBJ2-1; tentatively, D is TRBD2 (6 bases). The CDR3 spells CASSQGALASEQFF. For the CDR3, the DNA is TGCGCCAGCAGCCAAGGAGCCCTAGCGAGTGAGCAGTTCTTC.